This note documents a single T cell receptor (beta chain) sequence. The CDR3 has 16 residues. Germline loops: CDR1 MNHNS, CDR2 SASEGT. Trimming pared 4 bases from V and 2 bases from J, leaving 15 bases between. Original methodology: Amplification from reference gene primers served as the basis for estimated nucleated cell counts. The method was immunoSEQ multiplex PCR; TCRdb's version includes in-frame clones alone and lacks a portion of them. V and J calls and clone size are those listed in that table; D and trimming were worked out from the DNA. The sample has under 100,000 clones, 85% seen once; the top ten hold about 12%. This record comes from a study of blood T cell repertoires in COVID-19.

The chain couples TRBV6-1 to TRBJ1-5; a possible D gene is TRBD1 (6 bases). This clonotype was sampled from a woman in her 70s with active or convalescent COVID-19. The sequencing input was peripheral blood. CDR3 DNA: TGTGCCAGCAGTGTCGGGGCAGGGGATCGCAATCAGCCCCAGCATTTT. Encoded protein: CASSVGAGDRNQPQHF.